This TCR beta chain was obtained from a study of cytomegalovirus exposure and HLA in healthy donors. Primers for the PCR totalled 60 Vbeta and 13 Jbeta. Measured with immunoSEQ multiplex PCR; TCRdb has only the in-frame clones, and not every one. Found here are around 92,000 clones, over 65% of them singletons; the top ten hold 16%. V lost 4 bases and J lost 2; bases outside the gene matches: 5. The CDR3 totals 15 residues. Germline values: CDR1 LGHNA, CDR2 YNFKEQ. Specimen: PBMCs. This receptor was taken from a man aged 60-69 years in good health and CMV-seropositive. The chain recombines TRBV4-2 with TRBJ2-7, with 10 bases lining up with TRBD2. Here the CDR3 DNA reads TGTGCCAGCAGCCCCCGCACTAGCGGGGCCTACGAGCAGTACTTC. The encoded protein is CASSPRTSGAYEQYF.